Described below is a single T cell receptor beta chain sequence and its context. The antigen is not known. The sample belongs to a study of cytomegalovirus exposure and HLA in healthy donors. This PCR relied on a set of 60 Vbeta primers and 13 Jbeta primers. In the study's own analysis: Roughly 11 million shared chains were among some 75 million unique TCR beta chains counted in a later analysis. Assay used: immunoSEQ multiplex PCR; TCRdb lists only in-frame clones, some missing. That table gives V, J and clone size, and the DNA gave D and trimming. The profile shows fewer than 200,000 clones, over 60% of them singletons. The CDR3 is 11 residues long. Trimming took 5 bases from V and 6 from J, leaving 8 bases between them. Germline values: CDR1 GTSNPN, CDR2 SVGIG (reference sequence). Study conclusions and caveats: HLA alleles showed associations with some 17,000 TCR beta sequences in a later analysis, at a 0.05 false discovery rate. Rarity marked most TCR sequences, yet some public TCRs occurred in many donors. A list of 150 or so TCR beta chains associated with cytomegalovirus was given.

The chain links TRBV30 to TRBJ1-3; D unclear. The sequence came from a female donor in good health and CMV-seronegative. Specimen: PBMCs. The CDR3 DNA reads TGTGCCTGGTTCCAGAAAAACACCATATATTTT. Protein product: CAWFQKNTIYF. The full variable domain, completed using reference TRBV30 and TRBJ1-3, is SQTIHQWPATLVQPVGSPLSLECTVEGTSNPNLYWYRQAAGRGLQLLFYSVGIGQISSEVPQNLSASRPQDRQFILSSKKLLLSDSGFYLCAWFQKNTIYFGEGSWLTVV.